This T cell receptor (beta chain) was captured by sequencing in a study of blood T cell repertoires in COVID-19. Overall study: Both acute and convalescent COVID-19 samples were obtained from the United States, Italy and Spain.

TCRdb's copy holds only in-frame clones and misses some; the assay was immunoSEQ multiplex PCR. The top ten hold about 9% of the sample, which has about 250,000 clones, about four fifths seen once. The TCR was taken from a man older than 75 with acute or convalescent COVID-19. Sequencing used peripheral blood.

In nucleotides, the CDR3 is TGTGCCAGCAGCCAAGGGTGGGGGGGCAATCAGCCCCAGCATTTT. This encodes CASSQGWGGNQPQHF. This sequence joins TRBV3-1 (or the pseudogene TRBV3-2) and TRBJ1-5, with D possibly being TRBD1 (5 bases). The V gene's germline CDR1 is LGHDT and CDR2 YNNKEL (reference sequence). Deletions cut 1 base from V and 2 bases from J, with 9 bases between. The CDR3 extends over 15 amino acids.